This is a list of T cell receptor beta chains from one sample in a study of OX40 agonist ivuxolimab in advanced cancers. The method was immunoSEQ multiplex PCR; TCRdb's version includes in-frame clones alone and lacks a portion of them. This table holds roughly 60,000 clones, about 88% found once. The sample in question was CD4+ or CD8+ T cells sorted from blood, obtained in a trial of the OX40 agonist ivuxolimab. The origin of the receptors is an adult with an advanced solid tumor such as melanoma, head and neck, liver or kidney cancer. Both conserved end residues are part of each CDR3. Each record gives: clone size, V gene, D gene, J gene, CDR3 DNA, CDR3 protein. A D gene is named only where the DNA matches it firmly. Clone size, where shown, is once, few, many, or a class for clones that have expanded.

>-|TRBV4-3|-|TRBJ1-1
TGCGCCAGCAGTAGGACGGTGAACACTGAAGCTTTCTTT
CASSRTVNTEAFF
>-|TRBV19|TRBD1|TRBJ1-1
TGTGCCAGTATCGCCCCAGGGGGGTACACTGAAGCTTTCTTT
CASIAPGGYTEAFF
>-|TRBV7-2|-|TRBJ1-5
TGTGCCAGCAGCTTGTCAGATAGCAATCAGCCCCAGCATTTT
CASSLSDSNQPQHF
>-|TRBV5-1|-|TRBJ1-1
TGCGCCAGCAGCTTGGGGGGGGCCGAAACTGAAGCTTTCTTT
CASSLGGAETEAFF
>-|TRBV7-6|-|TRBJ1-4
TGTGCCAGCAGTTTTCAGGGGTGGGATAATGAAAAACTGTTTTTT
CASSFQGWDNEKLFF
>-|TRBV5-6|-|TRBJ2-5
TGTGCCAGCAGCCCGAACATCAGGGAGACCCAGTACTTC
CASSPNIRETQYF
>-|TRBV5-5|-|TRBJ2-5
TGTGCCAGCAGCTTGTTGGGACAACGAGAGACCCAGTACTTC
CASSLLGQRETQYF
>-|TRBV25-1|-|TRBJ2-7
TGTGCCAGCAGTATACCTCGGCACCAGGGATACGGCCACGAGCAGTACTTC
CASSIPRHQGYGHEQYF
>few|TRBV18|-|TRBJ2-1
TGTGCCAGCTCACCACCGGGGGCGGGGGTAGCCAATGAGCAGTTCTTC
CASSPPGAGVANEQFF
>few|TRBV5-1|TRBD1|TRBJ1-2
TGCGCCAGCAGCTTACGCCGTGGGACAGAAGGAGGCTACACCTTC
CASSLRRGTEGGYTF
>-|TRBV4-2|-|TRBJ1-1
TGTGCCAGCACCTCTTTCGACAGCGAAGCTTTCTTT
CASTSFDSEAFF
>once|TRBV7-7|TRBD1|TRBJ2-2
TGTGCCAGCAGCTTCGCCGGACAGGGGGGCACCGGGGAGCTGTTTTTT
CASSFAGQGGTGELFF
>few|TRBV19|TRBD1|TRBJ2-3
TGTGCCAGTAGTTGGGGACAGGGGTCAGATACGCAGTATTTT
CASSWGQGSDTQYF
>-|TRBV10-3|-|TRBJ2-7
TGTGCCATCAGAGAGGGAACAGCCACTAACGAGCAGTACTTC
CAIREGTATNEQYF
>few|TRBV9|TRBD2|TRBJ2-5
TGTGCCAGCAGCACTAGCGGGGGGAGGGAGACCCAGTACTTC
CASSTSGGRETQYF
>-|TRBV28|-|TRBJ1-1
TGTGCCAGCAAGAGTGGTACTGAAGCTTTCTTT
CASKSGTEAFF
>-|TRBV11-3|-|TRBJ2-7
TGTGCCAGCACTTCAACAGGGAACGAGCAGTACTTC
CASTSTGNEQYF
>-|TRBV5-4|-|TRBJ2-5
TGTGCCAGCAGCCCGCCTGGGGGGCGGGAGACCCAGTACTTC
CASSPPGGRETQYF
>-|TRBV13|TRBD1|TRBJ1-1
TGTGCCAGCAGCTTTGGGACAGGGAGTGAAGCTTTCTTT
CASSFGTGSEAFF
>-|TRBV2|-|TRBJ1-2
TGTGCCAGCAGTGAGGCACCAAACTATGGCTACACCTTC
CASSEAPNYGYTF
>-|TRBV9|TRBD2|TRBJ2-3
TGTGCCAGCAGCGCTACTAGCGGGGGGGGGCCGGATACGCAGTATTTT
CASSATSGGGPDTQYF
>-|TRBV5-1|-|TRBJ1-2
TGCGCCAGCAGCCTGGAAGCTGGGACGGTTAACTATGGCTACACCTTC
CASSLEAGTVNYGYTF
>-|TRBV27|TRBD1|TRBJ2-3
TGTGCCAGCAGGATAGACGGTACAGGGGACACAGATACGCAGTATTTT
CASRIDGTGDTDTQYF
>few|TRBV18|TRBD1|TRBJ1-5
TGTGCCAGCTCACTCGTGGACAGGACCAGCAATCAGCCCCAGCATTTT
CASSLVDRTSNQPQHF
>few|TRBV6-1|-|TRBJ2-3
TGTGCCAGCAGGGGCGGGTTGGAGAAAGGCGATACGCAGTATTTT
CASRGGLEKGDTQYF
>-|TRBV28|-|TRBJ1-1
TGTGCCAGCAGTTTAGTGGGAGGGGCAGGTCCTCTCTGG
CASSLVGGAGPLW
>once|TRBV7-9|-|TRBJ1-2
TGTGCCAGCAGCTTAGAGAGAGACTACACCTTC
CASSLERDYTF
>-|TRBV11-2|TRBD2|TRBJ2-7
TGTGCCAGCAGCCCTGGACTAGCGGGGAACGAGCAGTACTTC
CASSPGLAGNEQYF
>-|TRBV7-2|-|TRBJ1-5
TGTGCCAGCAGCGGCAAGTCGGAACAGCCCCAGCATTTT
CASSGKSEQPQHF
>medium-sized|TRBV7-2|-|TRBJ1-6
TGTGCCAGCAGCTTAGGGACCATCGGGGCTTCACCCCTCCACTTT
CASSLGTIGASPLHF
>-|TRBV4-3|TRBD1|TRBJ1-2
TGCGCCAGCAGCCAAGATAGGGACAGGGGGCACTATGGCTACACCTTC
CASSQDRDRGHYGYTF
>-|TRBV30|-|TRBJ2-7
TGTGCCTGGAGTGTATCCAGGACCTTAGGCGAGCAGTACTTC
CAWSVSRTLGEQYF
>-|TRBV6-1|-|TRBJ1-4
TGTGCCAGCAGTGACAGGCGGGGTGAAAAACTGTTTTTT
CASSDRRGEKLFF
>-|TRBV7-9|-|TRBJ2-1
TGTGCCAGCAGCTCCACGGGGGCCTTAGGGAATGAGCAGTTCTTC
CASSSTGALGNEQFF
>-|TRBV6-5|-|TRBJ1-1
TGTGCCAGCAGCTCCGACTGGTCTGAAGCTTTCTTT
CASSSDWSEAFF
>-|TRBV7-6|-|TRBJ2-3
TGTGCCAGCAGCTTAAATATTGGCGGGATTAGCACAGATACGCAGTATTTT
CASSLNIGGISTDTQYF
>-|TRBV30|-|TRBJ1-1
TGTGCCTGGAGGGACAACACTGAAGCTTTCTTT
CAWRDNTEAFF
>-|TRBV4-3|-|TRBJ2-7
TGCGCCAGCAGCCAAGCGGTTTCAGGGACCTACGAGCAGTACTTC
CASSQAVSGTYEQYF
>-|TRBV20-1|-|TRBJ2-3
TGCAGCGGGGGTGGGGATACGCAGTATTTT
CSGGGDTQYF
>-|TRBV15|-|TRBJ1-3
TGTGCCACCAGCAGAGATTTGGGGGCTGGAAACACCATATATTTT
CATSRDLGAGNTIYF
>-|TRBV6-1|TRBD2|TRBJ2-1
TGTGCCAGCACCGAGGGGACTAGCCGACAGGAGCAGTTCTTC
CASTEGTSRQEQFF
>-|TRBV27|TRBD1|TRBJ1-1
TGTGCCAGCAGTGACAGCGACAGGGGGCCGCCCGAAGCTTTCTTT
CASSDSDRGPPEAFF
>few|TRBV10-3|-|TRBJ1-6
TGTGCCATCAGTGAGTCCGGAACTTCACCCCTCCACTTT
CAISESGTSPLHF
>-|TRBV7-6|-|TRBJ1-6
TGTGCCAGCAGCAGAACCAGGGAAGGATCACCCCTCCACTTT
CASSRTREGSPLHF
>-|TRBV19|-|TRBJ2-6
TGTGCCAGTAGTATACTGAGCAGCTCTGGGGCCAACGTCCTGACTTTC
CASSILSSSGANVLTF
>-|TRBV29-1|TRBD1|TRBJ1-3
TGCAGCGTCCGGGACAGGGGTGGAGGATTTGGAAACACCATATATTTT
CSVRDRGGGFGNTIYF
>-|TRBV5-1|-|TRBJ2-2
TGCGCCAGCAGCTTGTTTCCCAAGGGCCGGTCGAACACCGGGGAGCTGTTTTTT
CASSLFPKGRSNTGELFF
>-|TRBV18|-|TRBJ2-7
TGTGCCAGCAGAACCAAAACCGACGAGCAGTACTTC
CASRTKTDEQYF
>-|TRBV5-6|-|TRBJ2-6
TGTGCCAGCAGATCAGGCATCTCTGGGGCCAACGTCCTGACTTTC
CASRSGISGANVLTF
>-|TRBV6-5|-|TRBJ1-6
TGTGCCAGCACCGACAGTCTAAATTCACCCCTCCACTTT
CASTDSLNSPLHF
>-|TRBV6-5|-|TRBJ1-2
TGTGCCAGCAGTTACTCCTCTCCCTATGGCTACACCTTC
CASSYSSPYGYTF
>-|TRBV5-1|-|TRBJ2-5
TGCGCCAGCAGCTCCCGGGGCCAAGAGACCCAGTACTTC
CASSSRGQETQYF
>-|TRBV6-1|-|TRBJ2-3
TGTGCCAGCAGAGATAGTGGAGATACGCAGTATTTT
CASRDSGDTQYF
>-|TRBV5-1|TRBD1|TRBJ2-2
TGCGCCAGCAGCTTGACAGGGGAATTGGGGGAGCTGTTTTTT
CASSLTGELGELFF
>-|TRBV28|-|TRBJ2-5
TGTGCCAGCAGTGGACCGGGTTCGTACCAAGAGACCCAGTACTTC
CASSGPGSYQETQYF
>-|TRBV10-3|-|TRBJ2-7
TGTGCCATCAGTGAGTCACAGGGGAGGGGGACCTCCTACGAGCAGTACTTC
CAISESQGRGTSYEQYF
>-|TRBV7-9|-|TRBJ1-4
TGTGCCAGCAGCAAGGCGGTAGGGACAACTAATGAAAAACTGTTTTTT
CASSKAVGTTNEKLFF